This T cell receptor (beta chain) was identified in a study of beta chain features in type 1 diabetes. Note on this clone: The target antigen is unknown. A much larger clone lies a single base off, so this may be a read error.

Overall study results and limits: Type 1 diabetes patients showed a moderate but significant shortening of TCRB CDR3s in all four CD4+ subsets.

Of the isolated RNA, all was reverse transcribed, and so the sequenced material was expressed TCRB transcripts. Using immunoSEQ multiplex PCR, the repertoire was profiled, and TCRdb retains in-frame clones only, with some absent. Altogether about 660,000 clones are present, about an eighth being singletons, with the ten largest covering 0.03% to 0.04%. Sequencing was performed on naive CD4+ T cells from blood. The source of this sequence is a man younger than 35 with type 1 diabetes.

CDR3 amino acids: CASSLRGELFF. The CDR3 coding sequence is TGTGCCAGCAGCTTACGCGGGGAGCTGTTTTTT. The genes are TRBV7-6 and TRBJ2-2; D ambiguous. This CDR3 is built from 11 residues. V lost 2 bases, J lost 7 bases, and 2 bases lay in between. Germline loops: CDR1 SGHVS, CDR2 FNYEAQ.